The 6 T cell receptor beta chains listed next were all sequenced from one sample in a study of CXCR3-negative and CXCR3-positive naive CD8 T cells (dated by TCRdb to between 2018 and 2020). What the research found in general, with its limitations: TRB CDR3s from CXCR3-positive naive cells showed higher hydrophobicity (lower Kidera factor 4), lower energy, and higher strength and volume indices than CXCR3-negative naive cells.

Antigen specificity for these receptors is unknown. The sample was run on a NextSeq 550. The Human TCR Profiling Kit (MiLaboratory) was used to prepare UMI-labeled 5' RACE TRB cDNA libraries. Based on TCRdb reprocessing of the reads, there is one entry per CDR3 protein sequence, and DNA is missing. The sample's table covers some 110,000 distinct CDR3 sequences. The top ten constitute more than 0.3% of the sample. The sequenced sample was naive CXCR3+ CD8+ T cells from blood. The cell subset or site label corresponds to: CD45RO-CCR7+CD27+CD95- naive CD8+ T cells expressing CXCR3 (TNR3+). Receptors were obtained from a human donor in good health. Some clones in this sample may be carry-over from other donors' samples.

The chain combines TRBV7-9 with TRBJ2-1; TCRdb indicates TRBD1, and absent DNA this call remains unverified. From germline, CDR1 is SEHNR and CDR2 FQNEAQ (reference sequence). This CDR3 spans 14 amino acids. CDR3: CASSPTDRDDEQFF. The variable domain in full, completed from reference TRBV7-9 and TRBJ2-1, reads DTGVSQNPRHKITKRGQNVTFRCDPISEHNRLYWYRQTLGQGPEFLTYFQNEAQLEKSRLLSDRFSAERPKGSFSTLEIQRTEQGDSAMYLCASSPTDRDDEQFFGPGTRLTVL.

The CDR3 loop reads CASSPLYPREQYF. The rearrangement links TRBV12-3 or TRBV12-4 to TRBJ2-7; TCRdb calls TRBD2, which cannot be checked without DNA. The CDR3 consists of 13 residues.

The genes are TRBV12-3 or TRBV12-4 and TRBJ2-1; lacking DNA, the TRBD2 call made by TCRdb goes unchecked. The CDR3 is made up of 15 amino acids. The CDR3 sequence is CASSLVLAGDNEQFF.

V and J are TRBV7-6 and TRBJ2-7; checking the TCRdb D call of TRBD1 is not possible without DNA. This CDR3 is built from 13 residues. Germline V gene sequence: CDR1 SGHVS, CDR2 FNYEAQ. This CDR3 is CASSSTTGPEQYF.

The rearrangement joins TRBV12-3 or TRBV12-4 to TRBJ2-1; TCRdb's assignment of TRBD2 cannot be checked, as there is no DNA. There are 14 residues in the CDR3. CDR3 sequence: CASSETSGGNEQFF.

The J gene is TRBJ2-5, the V gene TRBV29-1; TCRdb proposes TRBD1, but this gene call is untestable without DNA. The germline V gene has CDR1 SQVTM and CDR2 ANQGSEA. The CDR3 sequence is 16 residues long. CDR3 loop: CSVTMTPGQGASAQYF.